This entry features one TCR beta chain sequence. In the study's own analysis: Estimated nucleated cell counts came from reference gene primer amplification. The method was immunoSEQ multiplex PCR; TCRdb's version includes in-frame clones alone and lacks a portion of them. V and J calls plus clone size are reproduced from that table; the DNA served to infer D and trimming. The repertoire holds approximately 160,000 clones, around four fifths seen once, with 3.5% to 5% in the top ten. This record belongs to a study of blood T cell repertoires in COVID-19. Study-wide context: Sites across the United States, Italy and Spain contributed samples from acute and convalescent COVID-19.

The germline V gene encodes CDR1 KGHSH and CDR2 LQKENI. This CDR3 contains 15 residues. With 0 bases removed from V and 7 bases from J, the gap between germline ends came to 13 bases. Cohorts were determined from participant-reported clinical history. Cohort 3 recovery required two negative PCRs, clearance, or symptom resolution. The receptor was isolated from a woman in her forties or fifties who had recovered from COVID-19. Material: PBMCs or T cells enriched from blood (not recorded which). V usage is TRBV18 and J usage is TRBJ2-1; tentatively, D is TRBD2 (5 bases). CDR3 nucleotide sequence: TGTGCCAGCTCACCACCAATCGGGAAGGAGAATGAGCAGTTCTTC. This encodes CASSPPIGKENEQFF.